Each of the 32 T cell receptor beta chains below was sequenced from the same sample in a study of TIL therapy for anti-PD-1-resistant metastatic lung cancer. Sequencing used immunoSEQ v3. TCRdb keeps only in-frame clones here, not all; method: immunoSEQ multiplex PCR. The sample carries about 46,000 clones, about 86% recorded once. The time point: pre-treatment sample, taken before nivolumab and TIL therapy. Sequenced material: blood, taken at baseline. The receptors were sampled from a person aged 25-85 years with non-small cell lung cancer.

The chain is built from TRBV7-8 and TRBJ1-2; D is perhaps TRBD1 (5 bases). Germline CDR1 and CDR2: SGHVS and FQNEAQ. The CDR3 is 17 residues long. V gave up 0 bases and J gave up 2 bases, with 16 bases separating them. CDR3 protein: CASSLAGLRGWNYGYTF. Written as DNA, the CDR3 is TGTGCCAGCAGCTTAGCGGGCTTACGGGGGTGGAACTATGGCTACACCTTC.

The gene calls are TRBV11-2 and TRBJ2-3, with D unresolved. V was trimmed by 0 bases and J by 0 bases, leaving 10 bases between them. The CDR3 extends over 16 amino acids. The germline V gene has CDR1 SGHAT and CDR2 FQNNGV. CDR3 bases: TGTGCCAGCAGCTTAGAATCCCTTTCTAGCACAGATACGCAGTATTTT. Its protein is CASSLESLSSTDTQYF.

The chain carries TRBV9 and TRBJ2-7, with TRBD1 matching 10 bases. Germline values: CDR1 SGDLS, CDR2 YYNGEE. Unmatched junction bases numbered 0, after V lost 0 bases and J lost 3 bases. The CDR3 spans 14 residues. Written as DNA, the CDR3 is TGTGCCAGCAGCGTAGGGGACAGGGGCTACGAGCAGTACTTC. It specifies CASSVGDRGYEQYF. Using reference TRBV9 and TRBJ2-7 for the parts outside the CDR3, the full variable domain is DSGVTQTPKHLITATGQRVTLRCSPRSGDLSVYWYQQSLDQGLQFLIQYYNGEERAKGNILERFSAQQFPDLHSELNLSSLELGDSALYFCASSVGDRGYEQYFGPGTRLTVT.

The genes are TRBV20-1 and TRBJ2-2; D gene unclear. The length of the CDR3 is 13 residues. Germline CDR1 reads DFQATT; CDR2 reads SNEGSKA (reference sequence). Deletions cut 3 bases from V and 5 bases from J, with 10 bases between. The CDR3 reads CSASKGLTGELFF. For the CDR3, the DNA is TGCAGTGCTAGTAAGGGATTGACCGGGGAGCTGTTTTTT.

The CDR3 loop is CASSQRGEETQYF. Written as DNA, the CDR3 is TGTGCCAGCAGCCAGAGGGGAGAAGAGACCCAGTACTTC. The chain is built from TRBV11-3 and TRBJ2-5; D may be TRBD1 or TRBD2 (5 bases each). Germline V lookup: CDR1 SGHNT, CDR2 YENEEA. The CDR3 has 13 residues. V was shortened by 5 bases and J by 3 bases, with 10 bases between the two germline ends.

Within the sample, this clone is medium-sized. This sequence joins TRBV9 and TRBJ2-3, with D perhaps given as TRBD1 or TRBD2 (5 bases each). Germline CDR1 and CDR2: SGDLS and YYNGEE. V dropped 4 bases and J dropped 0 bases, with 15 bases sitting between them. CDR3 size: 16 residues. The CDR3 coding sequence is TGTGCCAGCAGCTCCGAGGGACGCCTTAGCACAGATACGCAGTATTTT. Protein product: CASSSEGRLSTDTQYF.

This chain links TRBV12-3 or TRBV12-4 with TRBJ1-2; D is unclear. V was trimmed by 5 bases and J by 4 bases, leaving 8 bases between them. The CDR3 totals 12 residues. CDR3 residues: CASSETSYGYTF. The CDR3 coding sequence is TGTGCCAGCAGTGAAACCAGCTATGGCTACACCTTC.

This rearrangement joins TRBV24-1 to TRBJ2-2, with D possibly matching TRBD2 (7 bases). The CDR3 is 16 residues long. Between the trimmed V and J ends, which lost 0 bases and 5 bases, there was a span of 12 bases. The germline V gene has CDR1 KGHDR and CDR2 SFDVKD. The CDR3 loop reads CATSDLTRGGTGELFF. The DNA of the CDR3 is TGTGCCACCAGTGATTTGACCAGGGGAGGGACCGGGGAGCTGTTTTTT.

CDR3 DNA sequence: TGTGCCAGCATTTCCCTCTCAGGGGCCCTGGGAGAGACCCAGTACTTC. Its protein product is CASISLSGALGETQYF. V is TRBV21-1 and J is TRBJ2-5; the table assigns TRBD1, which was not confirmed against the DNA. TRBV21-1 is a pseudogene. This CDR3 contains 16 residues.

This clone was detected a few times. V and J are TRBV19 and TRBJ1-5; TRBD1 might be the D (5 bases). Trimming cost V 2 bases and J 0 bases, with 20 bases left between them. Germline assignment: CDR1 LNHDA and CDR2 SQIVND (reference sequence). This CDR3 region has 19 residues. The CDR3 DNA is TGTGCCAGTAGTATACAATCAGTGTGGGGCGCTAATAGCAATCAGCCCCAGCATTTT. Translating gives CASSIQSVWGANSNQPQHF.

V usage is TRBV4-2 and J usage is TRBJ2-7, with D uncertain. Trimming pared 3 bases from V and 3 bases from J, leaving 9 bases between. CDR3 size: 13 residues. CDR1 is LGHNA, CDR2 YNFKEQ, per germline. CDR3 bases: TGTGCCAGCAGCCAGTTTAAGGACTACGAGCAGTACTTC. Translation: CASSQFKDYEQYF.

The CDR3 is CASSPGGDSYNSPLHF. DNA of the CDR3: TGCGCCAGCAGCCCGGGGGGGGACAGCTATAATTCACCCCTCCACTTT. The J gene is TRBJ1-6, the V gene TRBV4-3; TRBD1 matches at 7 bases. This CDR3 has 16 amino acids. Trimming removed 4 bases from V and 3 bases from J; junction bases left unmatched: 6. Germline V gene data show CDR1 as LGHNA and CDR2 as YSLEER.

CDR3 protein: CASSFGAGPIAKNIQYF. DNA for the CDR3: TGTGCCAGCAGCTTTGGTGCGGGACCCATAGCCAAAAACATTCAGTACTTC. The chain links TRBV5-4 to TRBJ2-4, with D perhaps TRBD2 (6 bases). The length of the CDR3 is 17 residues. CDR1 and CDR2 from the germline V gene are SGHNT and YYREEE (reference sequence). V lost 2 bases to trimming and J lost 0 bases, with 15 bases between them.

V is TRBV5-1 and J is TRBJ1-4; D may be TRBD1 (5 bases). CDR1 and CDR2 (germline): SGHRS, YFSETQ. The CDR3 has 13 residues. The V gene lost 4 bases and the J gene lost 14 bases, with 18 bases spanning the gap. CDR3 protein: CASSPNTPRDLFF. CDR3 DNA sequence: TGCGCCAGCAGCCCAAACACCCCCAGGGACCTGTTTTTT.

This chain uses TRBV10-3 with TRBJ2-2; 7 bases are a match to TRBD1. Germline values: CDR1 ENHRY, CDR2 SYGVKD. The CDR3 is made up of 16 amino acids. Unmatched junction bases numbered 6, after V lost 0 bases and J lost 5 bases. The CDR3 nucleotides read TGTGCCATCAGTGAGTCCGGGCCAGGGGGAACCGGGGAGCTGTTTTTT. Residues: CAISESGPGGTGELFF.

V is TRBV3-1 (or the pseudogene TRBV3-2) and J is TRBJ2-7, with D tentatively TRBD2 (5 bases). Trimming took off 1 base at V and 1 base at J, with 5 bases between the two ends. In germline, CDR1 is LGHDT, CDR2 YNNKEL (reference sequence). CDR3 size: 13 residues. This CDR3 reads CASSQGTSYEQYF. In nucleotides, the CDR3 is TGTGCCAGCAGCCAAGGGACTTCCTACGAGCAGTACTTC.

This CDR3 is CASSLRSYNEQFF. As DNA, the CDR3 is TGTGCCAGCAGTTTGAGGAGCTACAATGAGCAGTTCTTC. The genes are TRBV28 and TRBJ2-1; D is undetermined. The CDR3 is 13 amino acids. The germline V and J ends were trimmed by 3 bases and 3 bases, with 6 bases remaining between them. Germline lookup yields CDR1 MDHEN and CDR2 SYDVKM.

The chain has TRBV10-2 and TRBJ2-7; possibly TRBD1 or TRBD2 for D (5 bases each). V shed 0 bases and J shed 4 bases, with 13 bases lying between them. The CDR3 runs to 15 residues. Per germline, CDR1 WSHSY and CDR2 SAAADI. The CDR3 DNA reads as TGCGCCAGCAGTGAGTCGTACGGGACGGCGTACGAGCAGTACTTC. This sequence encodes CASSESYGTAYEQYF.

The CDR3 DNA reads TGCGCCAGCAGCTTGGAAGGGGTCGTCGACTACGAGCAGTACTTC. Residues: CASSLEGVVDYEQYF. This rearrangement joins TRBV5-1 to TRBJ2-7; D is possibly TRBD1 (5 bases). Trimming removed 0 bases at V and 3 bases at J, with 13 bases between. The CDR3 is 15 amino acids. From germline, CDR1 is SGHRS and CDR2 YFSETQ.

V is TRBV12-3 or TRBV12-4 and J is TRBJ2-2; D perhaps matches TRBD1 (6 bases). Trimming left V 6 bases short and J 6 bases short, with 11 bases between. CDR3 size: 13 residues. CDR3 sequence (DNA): TGTGCCAGCAGACGACCAGGGGCCGGGGAGCTGTTTTTT. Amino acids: CASRRPGAGELFF.

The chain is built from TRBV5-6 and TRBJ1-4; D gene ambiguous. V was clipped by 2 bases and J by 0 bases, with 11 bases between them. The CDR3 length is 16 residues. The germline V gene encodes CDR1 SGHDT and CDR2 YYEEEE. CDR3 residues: CASSLSGFTTNEKLFF. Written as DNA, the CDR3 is TGTGCCAGCAGCTTAAGTGGGTTTACAACTAATGAAAAACTGTTTTTT.

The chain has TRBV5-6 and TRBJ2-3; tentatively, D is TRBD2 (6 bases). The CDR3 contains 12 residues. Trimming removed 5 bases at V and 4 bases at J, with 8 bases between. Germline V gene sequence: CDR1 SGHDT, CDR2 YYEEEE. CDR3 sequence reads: CASRRGPDTQYF. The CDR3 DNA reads TGTGCCAGCAGGCGGGGACCAGATACGCAGTATTTT.

CDR3 region: CASYAGAQETQYF. CDR3 bases: TGTGCCAGCTACGCGGGAGCGCAAGAGACCCAGTACTTC. The V gene is TRBV2, the J gene TRBJ2-5; TRBD2 matches at 7 bases. In germline, CDR1 is SNHLY, CDR2 FYNNEI. This CDR3 has 13 residues. J lost 2 bases, V lost 8 bases, and 5 bases had no gene match.

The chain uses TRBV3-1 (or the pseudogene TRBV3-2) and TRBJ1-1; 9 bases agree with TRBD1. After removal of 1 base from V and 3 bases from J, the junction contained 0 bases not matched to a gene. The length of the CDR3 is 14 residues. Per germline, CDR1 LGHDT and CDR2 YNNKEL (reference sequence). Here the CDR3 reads CASSQGQGDTEAFF. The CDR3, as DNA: TGTGCCAGCAGCCAAGGACAGGGGGACACTGAAGCTTTCTTT.

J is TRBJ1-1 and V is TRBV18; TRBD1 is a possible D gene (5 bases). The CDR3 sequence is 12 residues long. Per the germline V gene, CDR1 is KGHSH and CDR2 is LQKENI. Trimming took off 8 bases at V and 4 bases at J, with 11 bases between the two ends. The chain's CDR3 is CASTQGGTEAFF. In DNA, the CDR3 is TGTGCCAGCACTCAGGGAGGCACTGAAGCTTTCTTT.

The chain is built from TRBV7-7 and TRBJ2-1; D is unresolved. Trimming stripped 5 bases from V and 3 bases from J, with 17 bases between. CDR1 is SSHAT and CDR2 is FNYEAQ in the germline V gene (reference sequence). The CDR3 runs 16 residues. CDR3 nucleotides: TGTGCCAGCAGCCCCAACACAGCCTTAAACTACAATGAGCAGTTCTTC. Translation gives CASSPNTALNYNEQFF.

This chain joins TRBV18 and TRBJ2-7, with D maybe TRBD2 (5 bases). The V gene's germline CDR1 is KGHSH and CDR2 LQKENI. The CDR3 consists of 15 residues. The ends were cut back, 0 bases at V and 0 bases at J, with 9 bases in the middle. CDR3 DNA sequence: TGTGCCAGCTCACCACCGGGGAGAGTCTCCTACGAGCAGTACTTC. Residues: CASSPPGRVSYEQYF.

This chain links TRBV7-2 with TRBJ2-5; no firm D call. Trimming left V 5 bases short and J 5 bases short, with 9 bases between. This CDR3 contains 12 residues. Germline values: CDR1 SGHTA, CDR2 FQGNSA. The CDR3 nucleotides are TGTGCCAGCAGCACTCATTTGGAGACCCAGTACTTC. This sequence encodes CASSTHLETQYF.

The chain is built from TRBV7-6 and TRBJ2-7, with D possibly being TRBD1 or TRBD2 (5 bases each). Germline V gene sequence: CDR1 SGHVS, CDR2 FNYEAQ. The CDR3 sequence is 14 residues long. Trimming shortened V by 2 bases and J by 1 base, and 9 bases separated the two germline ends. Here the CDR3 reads CASSLLGESYEQYF. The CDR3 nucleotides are TGTGCCAGCAGCTTACTGGGGGAATCCTACGAGCAGTACTTC.

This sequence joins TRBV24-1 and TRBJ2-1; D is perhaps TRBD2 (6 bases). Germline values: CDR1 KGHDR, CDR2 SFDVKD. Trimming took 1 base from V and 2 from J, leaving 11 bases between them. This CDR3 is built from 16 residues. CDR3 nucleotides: TGTGCCACCAGTGATTTAGCGGAGGGAGCCTACAATGAGCAGTTCTTC. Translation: CATSDLAEGAYNEQFF.

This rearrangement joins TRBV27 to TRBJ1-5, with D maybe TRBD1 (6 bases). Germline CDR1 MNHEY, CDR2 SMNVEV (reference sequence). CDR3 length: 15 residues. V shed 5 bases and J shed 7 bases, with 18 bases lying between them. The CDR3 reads CASSTYRAGGQPQHF. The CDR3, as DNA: TGTGCCAGCAGTACCTACAGGGCAGGAGGACAGCCCCAGCATTTT.

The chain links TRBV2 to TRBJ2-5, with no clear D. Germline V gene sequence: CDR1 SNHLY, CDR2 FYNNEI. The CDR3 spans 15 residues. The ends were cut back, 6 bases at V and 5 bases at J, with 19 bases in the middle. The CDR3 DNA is TGTGCCAGCAGAGCTAGTGGTTCAGGTTCGGAGACCCAGTACTTC. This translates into CASRASGSGSETQYF.